The subject of this entry is one T cell receptor (beta chain). Its antigen remains unidentified. Qualities for individual bases were not recorded, and no much larger clone is one base off. The cohort consisted of 666 healthy bone marrow donors. All cohort members were sampled while nominally healthy, although unrecorded immune exposures were likely present. The donor tested CMV seropositive and was one of the 289 seropositive cohort members. A peripheral blood sample was collected from each donor, and TCR beta sequencing was performed on peripheral blood mononuclear cells. Genomic DNA was extracted from the blood cell samples with the Qiagen DNeasy Blood Extraction Kit. The data were obtained in a study of cytomegalovirus exposure and HLA in healthy donors (TCRdb year 2017). About the full investigation: An earlier analysis of several hundred of the donors reported more than 250 Gb of sequence data and more than 90 million unique TCR beta sequences from 190 million or so T cells. In a later genetic analysis, genome-wide SNP genotypes for about 65% of the roughly 700 donors were used, and that subset was treated as a discovery cohort. Alongside the repertoire data, information on donor age, sex, ethnicity and CMV serostatus was compiled. Class I and class II HLA loci were covered by the typing at four-digit resolution. An early release covering around 630 HLA-typed donors comprised about 300 gigabases of sequencing data and 85 million or so unique TCR sequences. Among the approximately 400 genotyped donors, 75% to 90% belonged to the genetic ancestry cluster associated with self-reported Caucasian donors. Typing coverage differed by locus: A, B, C, DRB1 and DQB1 were typed in roughly 620-630 donors, DQA1 in roughly 500, DPA1 in roughly 590, and DPB1 in 400 to 480. An earlier analysis of fewer than 700 of the donors applied high-throughput TCR beta sequencing to assess whether each TCR beta V gene segment acted as functional or pseudogenic. Four to six DR-DQ haplotypes were handled as single units for association and clustering, since linkage in the cohort was strong. In the later analysis, no new phenotypic data were used to find candidate immune exposures; instead, reliance was placed on TCR beta sequences and their occurrence across donors. The study aimed to test whether signatures of past pathogen exposure could be identified by cataloging public T cell receptors. On average, roughly 240,000 unique TCR beta nucleotide sequences were sequenced per donor among more than 350 genotyped donors of the cohort, with roughly 19% of those sequences being non-productive. Every discovery cohort repertoire had been produced on one sequencing platform. High-throughput TCR immunosequencing, statistical association of individual TCRs with disease status, and machine learning were combined to predict cytomegalovirus infection status. Besides the first cohort of some 670 subjects, a separate validation cohort made up of roughly 120 different subjects was used. The T cell repertoires of 666 subjects were profiled by immunosequencing and related to cytomegalovirus serostatus. In a later analysis, previously published TCR beta repertoires from more than 500 donors were re-analyzed and high-resolution HLA genotyping was added so that TCR occurrence patterns could be studied. Beyond this particular receptor, the publication reports: Only TCR beta chains were sequenced in this cohort, and the absence of alpha or paired-chain data limited detectable features. Several of the top co-occurrence clusters appeared to be linked to parvovirus B19, influenza, CMV and Epstein-Barr virus, according to a later analysis. In an earlier analysis of about 540 of the donors, most TCR beta V segments were observed in productive rearrangements about 87% or about 30% of the time, broadly matching IMGT annotations. In a later genetic analysis, a missense DCLRE1C variant was associated with V-gene and J-gene trimming of TCR beta chains, and the association was replicated in an independent cohort. According to the authors, the approach could potentially be generalized to other disease states and immunological phenotypes. While some public TCRs were present in many individuals, most TCR sequences turned up only very rarely across donors. The earlier analysis of approximately 540 of the donors excluded approximately 17 rarely observed V segments, including chromosome 9 orphons, because counts were too low. Correlated functional status among segregating V segments might be attributable to linkage disequilibrium, but an unknown experimental factor could not be ruled out. According to a later analysis, TCR association rates differed among HLA loci, with DRB1 alleles showing the most associated TCRs and HLA-C alleles showing the fewest. A further reported finding was that TCR beta sequences accurately predicted the HLA-A and HLA-B alleles for most subjects in the first cohort. In a later analysis, HLA-associated TCR beta chains showed more clonal expansion and lower generation probabilities than non-associated chains that were equally common. Most CMV-associated TCR beta chains appeared to be HLA-restricted in a later analysis, and the HLA associations seemed to be driven largely by CMV exposure. In a later genetic analysis, fewer N-insertions in productive TCRs were reported among donors in an Asian-associated ancestry cluster than the roughly 670-donor mean. A later analysis associated 17,000 or so TCR beta sequences with specific HLA alleles at a false discovery rate of 0.05. Strong co-occurrence of HLA alleles, especially DR and DQ, made assigning TCR associations to individual alleles difficult. In both the original and validation cohorts, the classifier was reported to diagnose cytomegalovirus status with high specificity and sensitivity. Because some donors lacked HLA typing at each locus, the association tests relied only on the typed subset. Presence/absence analyses assumed roughly uniform sequencing depth across donors, an assumption that may not hold. A group of highly shared sequence variants was considered likely to be a technical artifact of the sequencing pipeline. Immune exposure information for the cohort was limited to CMV serostatus. The study listed 150 to 200 TCR beta chains as associated with cytomegalovirus. A few of the identified cytomegalovirus-associated TCR beta chains were confirmed in vitro to be specific for cytomegalovirus antigens.

The library was prepared using the immunoSEQ multiplex PCR assay. For the multiplex PCR, a mixture combining 60 forward primers for TCR Vbeta segments and 13 reverse primers for TCR Jbeta segments was used. The CDR3 region of rearranged TCR beta genes was amplified from genomic DNA by a multiplex PCR assay. The Illumina HiSeq System was used to sequence the amplified TCR beta libraries as 87-base-pair reads. On the study's bioinformatics: Across the 670 or so repertoires, a later analysis counted 78 million or so unique TCR beta chains, about 10 million of which were shared by at least two donors. To remove PCR and sequencing errors, raw reads were error-corrected and collapsed into unique sequences using a nearest-neighbor algorithm that merged closely related sequences. To assign V, D and J gene segments, CDR3 sequences were aligned to IMGT reference sequences. For a sequence to be retained, a match of at least six nucleotides to both a V gene segment and a J gene segment was required. Rearrangements were classified as productive when the CDR3 lacked stop codons and remained in frame with V and J, and all other rearrangements were classified as non-productive. Following IMGT convention, CDR3 was defined as the stretch from the second conserved V-encoded cysteine to the conserved J-encoded phenylalanine. In an earlier analysis of around 570 of the donors, sequences lacking an unambiguous match to a single V gene segment were excluded. An earlier analysis of several hundred of the donors called V segments functional above 56.7% productive rearrangements and segregating when the between-donor standard deviation exceeded 5%. A statistical classification framework was built for diagnosing cytomegalovirus status from the catalog of TCR beta chain sequences. In a later analysis, TCR nucleotide sequences were compared against IMGT/GENE-DB human TR gene sequences so that V and J genes could be assigned. Using the TCRdist pipeline, a later analysis assigned CDR3 sequences along with most-parsimonious VDJ recombination scenarios. In a later analysis, each TCR beta chain was defined by its CDR3 amino acid sequence together with its V-gene family, and reads lacking a unique V-gene family were excluded. To address suspected cross-contamination and a sequencing artifact, a later analysis removed 592 highly shared, low-generation-probability nucleotide sequences. In a later analysis, a clonal expansion index for each public chain was calculated from normalized within-repertoire ranks of inferred template counts. A later analysis computed generation probabilities with a VDJ recombination model fitted to out-of-frame rearrangements, and checked the results against IGoR. Hypergeometric tests were used in a later analysis to score TCR-TCR, TCR-HLA and TCR-CMV co-occurrence, with a repertoire-size bias correction applied to the TCR pairs. To estimate false discovery rates, a later analysis permuted the HLA or CMV assignments 20 times. In a later analysis, co-occurring TCRs were grouped using DBSCAN, with TCRdist sequence similarity added in when clustering inside HLA-allele-positive subsets. Repertoires with fewer than 30,000 or more than 120,000 public chains, plus five repertoires with anomalous nucleotide sharing, were excluded from co-occurrence clustering. Here the immuneACCESS table is served through TCRdb, limited to in-frame sequences with V and J called. Missing clones are a known gap in these copies; in checked studies unresolved V genes cover under half, and the rest lacks a known reason. V and J calls plus clone size are reproduced from that table; the DNA served to infer D and trimming. This sample gives about 130,000 clones in total; 70% to 85% of them show up just once. The ten largest clones take up roughly 2.7% of the sample.

The clonotype was recovered from a woman in her sixties or seventies in good health and CMV-seropositive. Material: PBMCs.

The CDR3 amino acid sequence is: CASSLDRGYGYTF. The nucleotide sequence is TGTGCCAGTAGTCTCGACAGGGGCTATGGCTACACCTTC. This chain is built from TRBV19 and TRBJ1-2, with 8 middle bases fitting TRBD1. The CDR3 covers 13 residues, taking in both the cysteine and the phenylalanine. The read is trimmed to its CDR3 DNA, 39 bases read in frame from base 1. CDR1 and CDR2 were assigned from the germline V gene (reference sequence) as LNHDA and SQIVND. Trimmed from V: 5 bases; trimmed from J: 4 bases; junction bases lacking a gene match: 3.